This paragraph reports one T cell receptor beta chain. Its antigen is still unknown. The sample originates from a study of regulatory T cells in long-lasting Graves disease. Whole-study results and caveats: Persistent patients shared more public clonotypes (approximately 2,500) than new patients (more than 900). With a small sample size, accuracy may have been reduced.

V was pared by 6 bases and J by 5 bases, with 20 bases between. CDR3 length equals 14 residues. From germline, CDR1 is DFQATT and CDR2 SNEGSKA (reference sequence). As for time point: persistent/refractory GD, antithyroid drugs over 5 years with positive TRAb. PBMC-extracted RNA yielded the TCR library. Arm-PCR with iRepertoire HTBI primers amplified the CDR3 regions for these TCR beta libraries. TCRdb analysed the multiplex PCR reads with MiXCR anew, one entry per CDR3 protein. The table records about 460,000 distinct CDR3 sequences, 22% of them present only once. The rearrangement uses TRBV20-1 and TRBJ2-7; a weak D match, TRBD1 (6 bases). The clonotype was recovered from a female donor with Graves disease. The source material was peripheral blood mononuclear cells (PBMCs), sampled when the disease was refractory, from a patient treated with antithyroid drugs. CDR3 loop: CSAPQAQGRDEQYF. The CDR3 nucleotides read TGCAGTGCGCCGCAGGCACAGGGTAGGGACGAGCAGTACTTC.